This T cell receptor beta chain was recorded in a study of cytomegalovirus exposure and HLA in healthy donors. The PCR used 60 Vbeta and 13 Jbeta primers. Some clones are missing from TCRdb's copy, which holds only in-frame ones; the method was immunoSEQ multiplex PCR. The profile shows 140,000 to 150,000 clones, around 75% of them singletons. The CDR3 has 15 amino acids. Germline V gene sequence: CDR1 SGHRS, CDR2 YFSETQ. Trimming took 1 base from V and 5 from J, leaving 12 bases between them. The TCR originated in a woman aged 40 to 50 in good health and CMV-seronegative. Sequencing was performed on PBMCs. This chain joins TRBV5-1 and TRBJ1-4; D unresolved. CDR3 sequence: CASSLTGSRNEKLFF. Here the CDR3 DNA reads TGCGCCAGCAGCTTGACCGGCAGCAGGAATGAAAAACTGTTTTTT. Combining the CDR3 with reference TRBV5-1 and TRBJ1-4 gives the whole variable domain KAGVTQTPRYLIKTRGQQVTLSCSPISGHRSVSWYQQTPGQGLQFLFEYFSETQRNKGNFPGRFSGRQFSNSRSEMNVSTLELGDSALYLCASSLTGSRNEKLFFGSGTQLSVL.